These 6 T cell receptor beta chains originate from one sample sequenced in a study of CD8 T cells in Susac syndrome. RNA totalling roughly 0.45 to 1 ug underwent reverse transcription with random hexamers. MiXCR was run by TCRdb on the immunoSEQ multiplex PCR reads, yielding one entry per CDR3 protein. The sample lists approximately 190,000 distinct CDR3 sequences, approximately 95% seen once, with approximately 0.15% in the top ten. The sequenced sample consisted of CD8+ T cells from PBMCs. These receptors all come from a human donor with Susac syndrome.

V and J are TRBV28 and TRBJ1-1, with a possible D match to TRBD1 (6 bases). The CDR3 totals 19 residues. Trimming pared 5 bases from V and 0 bases from J, leaving 25 bases between. The germline gives CDR1 MDHEN, CDR2 SYDVKM. DNA of the CDR3: TGTGCCAGCAGTCCGCAAAAAACAGGGTTACCCTTCGTGAACACTGAAGCTTTCTTT. It yields the protein CASSPQKTGLPFVNTEAFF.

This chain connects TRBV29-1 to TRBJ1-2; TRBD1 matches 7 bases. Per germline, CDR1 SQVTM and CDR2 ANQGSEA. V dropped 6 bases and J dropped 2; count of bases not matched to a gene: 3. The CDR3 sequence is 12 residues long. This chain's CDR3 is CSVQGQNYGYTF. The CDR3 DNA sequence: TGCAGCGTGCAGGGACAGAACTATGGCTACACCTTC.

The chain uses TRBV11-2 and TRBJ2-5; 7 bases agree with TRBD1. The V and J ends lost 3 bases and 2 bases, in that order; junction bases with no gene match: 9. The CDR3 runs 16 residues. Germline lookup yields CDR1 SGHAT and CDR2 FQNNGV. The DNA of the CDR3 is TGTGCCAGCAGCTTTGGAGACGACAGGGTTCAAGAGACCCAGTACTTC. Amino acid sequence: CASSFGDDRVQETQYF.

The J gene is TRBJ2-7, the V gene TRBV5-1; 11 bases are shared with TRBD1. CDR1 and CDR2 from the germline V gene are SGHRS and YFSETQ. The CDR3 covers 16 residues. J lost 6 bases, V lost 0 bases, and 8 bases had no gene match. The CDR3 here is CASSLASVDRGREQYF. CDR3 coding DNA: TGCGCCAGCAGCTTGGCCTCGGTGGACAGGGGGCGCGAGCAGTACTTC. Drawing the rest from reference TRBV5-1 and TRBJ2-7, the complete variable domain is KAGVTQTPRYLIKTRGQQVTLSCSPISGHRSVSWYQQTPGQGLQFLFEYFSETQRNKGNFPGRFSGRQFSNSRSEMNVSTLELGDSALYLCASSLASVDRGREQYFGPGTRLTVT.

The gene calls are TRBV27 and TRBJ1-2; D is ambiguous. The V and J ends lost 4 bases and 4 bases respectively, with 13 bases between them. Germline assignment: CDR1 MNHEY and CDR2 SMNVEV (reference sequence). There are 14 residues in the CDR3. DNA of the CDR3: TGTGCCAGCAGTTCCGGCGCGACACTCTATGGCTACACCTTC. Encoded protein: CASSSGATLYGYTF.

The sample holds one count of this clonotype. The V and J genes are TRBV5-1 and TRBJ2-2, with TRBD2 matching 14 bases. V shed 4 bases, J shed 3 bases, and the junction held 2 bases outside the gene matches. The germline V gene has CDR1 SGHRS and CDR2 YFSETQ. This CDR3 is built from 16 residues. CDR3: CASSPGLAGDTGELFF. The CDR3 bases are TGCGCCAGCAGCCCGGGACTAGCGGGAGACACCGGGGAGCTGTTTTTT.